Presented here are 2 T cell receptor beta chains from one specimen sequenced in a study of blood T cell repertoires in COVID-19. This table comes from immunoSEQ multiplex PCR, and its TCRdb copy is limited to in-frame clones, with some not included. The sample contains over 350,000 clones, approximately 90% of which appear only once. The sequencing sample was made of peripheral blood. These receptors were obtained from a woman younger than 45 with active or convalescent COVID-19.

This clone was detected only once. The CDR3 DNA reads as TGTGCCAGCAGCCAAGAGGCCAGAAACTCTGGAAACACCATATATTTT. The encoded protein is CASSQEARNSGNTIYF. The genes are TRBV3-1 (or the pseudogene TRBV3-2) and TRBJ1-3; D remains ambiguous. The germline CDR1 and CDR2 sequences are LGHDT and YNNKEL (reference sequence). The V end lost 0 bases, the J end lost 0 bases, and 9 bases lay between the germline ends. CDR3 length: 16 amino acids.

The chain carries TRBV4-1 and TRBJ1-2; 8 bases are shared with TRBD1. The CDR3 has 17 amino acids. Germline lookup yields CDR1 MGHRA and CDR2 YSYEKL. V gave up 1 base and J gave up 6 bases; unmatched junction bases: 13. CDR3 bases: TGCGCCAGCAGCCAAGTGCTCAGGGGGCGCTCAGTCGATGGCTACACCTTC. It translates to CASSQVLRGRSVDGYTF.